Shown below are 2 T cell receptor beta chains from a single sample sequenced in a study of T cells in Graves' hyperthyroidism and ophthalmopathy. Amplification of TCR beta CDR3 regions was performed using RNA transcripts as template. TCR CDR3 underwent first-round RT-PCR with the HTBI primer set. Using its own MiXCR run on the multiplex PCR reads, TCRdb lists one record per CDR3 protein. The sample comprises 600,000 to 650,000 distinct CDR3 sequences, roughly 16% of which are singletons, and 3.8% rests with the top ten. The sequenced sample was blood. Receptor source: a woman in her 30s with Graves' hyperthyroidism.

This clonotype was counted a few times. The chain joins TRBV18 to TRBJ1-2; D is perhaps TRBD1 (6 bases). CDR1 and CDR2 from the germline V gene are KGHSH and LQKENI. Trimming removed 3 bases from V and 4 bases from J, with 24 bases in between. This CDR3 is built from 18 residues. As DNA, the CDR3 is TGTGCCAGCTCACCCGGCCGGACAGCAGCTTCTTCCTCCTATGGCTACACCTTC. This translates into CASSPGRTAASSSYGYTF.

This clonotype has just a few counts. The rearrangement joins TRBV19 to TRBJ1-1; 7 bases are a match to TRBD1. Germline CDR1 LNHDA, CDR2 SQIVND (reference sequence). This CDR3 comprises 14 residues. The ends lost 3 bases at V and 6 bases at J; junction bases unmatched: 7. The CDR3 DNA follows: TGTGCCAGTAGTATGGGGACAGTTGTATCTGAAGCTTTCTTT. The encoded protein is CASSMGTVVSEAFF.